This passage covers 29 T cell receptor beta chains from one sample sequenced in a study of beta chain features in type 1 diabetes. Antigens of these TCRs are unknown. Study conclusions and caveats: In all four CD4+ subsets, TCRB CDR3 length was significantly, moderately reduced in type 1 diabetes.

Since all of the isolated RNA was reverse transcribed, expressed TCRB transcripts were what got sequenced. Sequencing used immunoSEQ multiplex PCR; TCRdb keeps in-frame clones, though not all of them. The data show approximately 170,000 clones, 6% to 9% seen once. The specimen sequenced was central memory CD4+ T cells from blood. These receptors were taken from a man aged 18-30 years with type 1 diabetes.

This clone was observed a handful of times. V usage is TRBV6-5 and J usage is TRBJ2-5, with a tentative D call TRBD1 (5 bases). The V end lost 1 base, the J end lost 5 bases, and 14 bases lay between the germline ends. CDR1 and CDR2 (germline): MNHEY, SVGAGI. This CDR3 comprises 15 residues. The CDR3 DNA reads TGTGCCAGCAGTTACTGGGCAGGGCAGGCGGAGACCCAGTACTTC. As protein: CASSYWAGQAETQYF.

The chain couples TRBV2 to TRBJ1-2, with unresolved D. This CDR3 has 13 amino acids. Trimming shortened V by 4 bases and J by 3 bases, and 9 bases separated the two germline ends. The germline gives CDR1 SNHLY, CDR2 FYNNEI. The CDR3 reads CASSGEGYYGYTF. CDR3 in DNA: TGTGCCAGCAGTGGTGAGGGTTACTATGGCTACACCTTC.

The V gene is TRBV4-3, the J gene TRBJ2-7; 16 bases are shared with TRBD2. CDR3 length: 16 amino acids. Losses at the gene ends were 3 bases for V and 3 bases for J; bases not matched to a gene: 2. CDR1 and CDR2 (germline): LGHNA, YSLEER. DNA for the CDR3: TGCGCCAGCAGCCAGGGACTAGCGGGAGGGGTCTACGAGCAGTACTTC. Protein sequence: CASSQGLAGGVYEQYF.

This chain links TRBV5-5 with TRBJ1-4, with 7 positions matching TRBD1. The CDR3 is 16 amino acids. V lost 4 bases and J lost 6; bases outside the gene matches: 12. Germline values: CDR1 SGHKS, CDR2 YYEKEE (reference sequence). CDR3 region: CASSRSLTGTDEKLFF. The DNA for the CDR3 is TGTGCCAGCAGCCGATCCCTGACAGGGACAGATGAAAAACTGTTTTTT.

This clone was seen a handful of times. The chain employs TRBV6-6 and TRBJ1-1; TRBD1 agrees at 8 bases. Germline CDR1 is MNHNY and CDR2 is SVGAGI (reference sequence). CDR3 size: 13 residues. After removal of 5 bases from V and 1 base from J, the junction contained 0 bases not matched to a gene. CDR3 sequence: CASSDRGNTEAFF. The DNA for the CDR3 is TGTGCCAGCAGTGACAGGGGGAACACTGAAGCTTTCTTT.

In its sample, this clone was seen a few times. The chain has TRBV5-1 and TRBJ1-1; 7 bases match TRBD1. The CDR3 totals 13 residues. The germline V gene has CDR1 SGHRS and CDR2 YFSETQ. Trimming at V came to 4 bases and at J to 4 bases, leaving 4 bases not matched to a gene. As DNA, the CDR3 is TGCGCCAGCAGCCCACAGGGGAGCACTGAAGCTTTCTTT. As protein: CASSPQGSTEAFF.

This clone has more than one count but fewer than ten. The CDR3 DNA sequence: TGTGCCTGGAGCGCTAGTACAGGGCAGCCCCAGCATTTT. Translated: CAWSASTGQPQHF. The chain combines TRBV30 with TRBJ1-5; tentatively, D is TRBD1 (6 bases). Looked up from germline, CDR1 is GTSNPN and CDR2 is SVGIG (reference sequence). There are 13 residues in the CDR3. V was shortened by 3 bases and J by 7 bases, with 13 bases between the two germline ends.

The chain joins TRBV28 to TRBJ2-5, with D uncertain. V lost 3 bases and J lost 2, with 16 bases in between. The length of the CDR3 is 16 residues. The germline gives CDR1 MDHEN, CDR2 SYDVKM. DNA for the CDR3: TGTGCCAGCAGTTTCCGGTGGCGGAATAGACAAGAGACCCAGTACTTC. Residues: CASSFRWRNRQETQYF.

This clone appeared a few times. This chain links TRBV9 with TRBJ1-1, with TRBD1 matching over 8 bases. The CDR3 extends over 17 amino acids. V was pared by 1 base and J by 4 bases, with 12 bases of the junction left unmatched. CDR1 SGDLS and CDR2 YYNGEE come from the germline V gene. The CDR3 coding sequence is TGTGCCAGCAGCGTAAGTCCCGTCGGACAGGGTGGCACTGAAGCTTTCTTT. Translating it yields CASSVSPVGQGGTEAFF.

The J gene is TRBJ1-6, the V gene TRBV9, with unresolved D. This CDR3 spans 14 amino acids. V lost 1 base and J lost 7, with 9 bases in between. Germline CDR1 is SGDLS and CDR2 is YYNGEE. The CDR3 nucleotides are TGTGCCAGCAGCGTAACAGATCTAAATTCACCCCTCCACTTT. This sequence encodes CASSVTDLNSPLHF. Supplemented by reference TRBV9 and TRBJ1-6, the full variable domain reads DSGVTQTPKHLITATGQRVTLRCSPRSGDLSVYWYQQSLDQGLQFLIQYYNGEERAKGNILERFSAQQFPDLHSELNLSSLELGDSALYFCASSVTDLNSPLHFGNGTRLTVT.

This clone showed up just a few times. CDR3: CASSLAGVTDTQYF. In nucleotides, the CDR3 is TGTGCCAGCAGCTTAGCCGGGGTCACAGATACGCAGTATTTT. This chain uses TRBV7-6 with TRBJ2-3, with D possibly matching TRBD2 (5 bases). Trimming pared 0 bases from V and 2 bases from J, leaving 6 bases between. The CDR3 sequence is 14 residues long. Germline values: CDR1 SGHVS, CDR2 FNYEAQ. The full variable domain, with the rest looked up from reference TRBV7-6 and TRBJ2-3, is GAGVSQSPRYKVTKRGQDVALRCDPISGHVSLYWYRQALGQGPEFLTYFNYEAQQDKSGLPNDRFSAERPEGSISTLTIQRTEQRDSAMYRCASSLAGVTDTQYFGPGTRLTVL.

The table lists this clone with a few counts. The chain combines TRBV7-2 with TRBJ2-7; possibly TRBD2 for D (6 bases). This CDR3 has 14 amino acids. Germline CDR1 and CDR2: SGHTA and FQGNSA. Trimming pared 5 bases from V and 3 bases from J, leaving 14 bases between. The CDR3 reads CASSPRAGDYEQYF. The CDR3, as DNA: TGTGCCAGCAGCCCGCGAGCGGGCGACTACGAGCAGTACTTC.

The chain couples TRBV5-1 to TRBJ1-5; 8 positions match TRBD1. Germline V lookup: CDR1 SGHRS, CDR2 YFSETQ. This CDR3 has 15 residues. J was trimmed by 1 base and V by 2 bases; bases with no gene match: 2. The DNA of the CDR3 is TGCGCCAGCAGCTTAACAGGGGGGAGCAATCAGCCCCAGCATTTT. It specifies CASSLTGGSNQPQHF.

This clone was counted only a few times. The CDR3 protein is CASSMTSGSAEQFF. Here the CDR3 DNA reads TGTGCCAGTAGTATGACTAGCGGGAGTGCTGAGCAGTTCTTC. The J gene is TRBJ2-1, the V gene TRBV19; 12 positions agree with TRBD2. The germline V gene has CDR1 LNHDA and CDR2 SQIVND (reference sequence). V was clipped by 3 bases and J by 9 bases; unmatched bases: 3. The CDR3 has 14 residues.

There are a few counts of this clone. The CDR3 loop reads CASSARLAGAETQYF. CDR3 nucleotide sequence: TGTGCCAGCAGCGCACGACTAGCGGGGGCAGAGACCCAGTACTTC. The chain links TRBV5-6 to TRBJ2-5, with 12 bases lining up with TRBD2. The CDR3 totals 15 residues. Germline loops: CDR1 SGHDT, CDR2 YYEEEE. V trimming: 4 bases; J trimming: 4 bases; junction bases outside the gene matches: 5.

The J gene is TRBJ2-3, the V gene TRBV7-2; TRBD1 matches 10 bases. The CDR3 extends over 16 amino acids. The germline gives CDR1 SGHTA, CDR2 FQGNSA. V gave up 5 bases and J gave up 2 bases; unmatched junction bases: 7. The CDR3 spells CASSPRRQGATDTQYF. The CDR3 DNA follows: TGTGCCAGCAGCCCCCGCCGACAGGGGGCCACAGATACGCAGTATTTT.

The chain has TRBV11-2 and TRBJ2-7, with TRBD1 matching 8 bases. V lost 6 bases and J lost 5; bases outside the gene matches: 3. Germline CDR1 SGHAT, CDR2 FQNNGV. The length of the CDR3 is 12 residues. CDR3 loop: CASRWTGNEQYF. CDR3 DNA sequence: TGTGCCAGCAGATGGACAGGGAACGAGCAGTACTTC.

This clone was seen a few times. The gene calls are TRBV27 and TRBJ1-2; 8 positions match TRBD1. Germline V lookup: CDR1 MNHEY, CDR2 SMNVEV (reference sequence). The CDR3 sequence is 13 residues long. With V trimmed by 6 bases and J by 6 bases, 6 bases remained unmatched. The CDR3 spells CASRETGVDGYTF. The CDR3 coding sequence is TGTGCCAGCAGAGAGACAGGGGTGGATGGCTACACCTTC.

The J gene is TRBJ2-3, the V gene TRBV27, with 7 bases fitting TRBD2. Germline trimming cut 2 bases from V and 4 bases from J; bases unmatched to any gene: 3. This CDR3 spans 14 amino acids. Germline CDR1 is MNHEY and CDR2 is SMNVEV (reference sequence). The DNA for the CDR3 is TGTGCCAGCAGTTTAGGGGCGGGAGCAGATACGCAGTATTTT. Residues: CASSLGAGADTQYF.

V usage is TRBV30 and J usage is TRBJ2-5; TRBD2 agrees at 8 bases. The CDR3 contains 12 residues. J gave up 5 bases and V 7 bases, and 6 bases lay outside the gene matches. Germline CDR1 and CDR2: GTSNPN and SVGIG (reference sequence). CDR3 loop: CASSGGGETQYF. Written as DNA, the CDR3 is TGTGCCTCGAGCGGGGGAGGGGAGACCCAGTACTTC.

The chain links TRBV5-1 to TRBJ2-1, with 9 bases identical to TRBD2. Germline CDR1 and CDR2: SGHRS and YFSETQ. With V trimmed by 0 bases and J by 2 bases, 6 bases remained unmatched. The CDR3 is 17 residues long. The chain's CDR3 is CASSLVASGIAYNEQFF. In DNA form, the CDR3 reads TGCGCCAGCAGCTTGGTGGCTAGCGGGATTGCCTACAATGAGCAGTTCTTC.

The DNA of the CDR3 is TGCGCCAGCAGTGAGCCTAGCGGGGGGGCCGCCTACAATGAGCAGTTCTTC. Encoded protein: CASSEPSGGAAYNEQFF. The chain couples TRBV10-2 to TRBJ2-1; 12 bases are shared with TRBD2. The CDR3 extends over 17 amino acids. V gave up 2 bases and J gave up 2 bases; unmatched junction bases: 4. Germline values: CDR1 WSHSY, CDR2 SAAADI.

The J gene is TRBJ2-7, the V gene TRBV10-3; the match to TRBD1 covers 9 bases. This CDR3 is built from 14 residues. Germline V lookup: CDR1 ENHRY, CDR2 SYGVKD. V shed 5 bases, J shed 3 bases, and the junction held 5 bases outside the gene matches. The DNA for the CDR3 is TGTGCCATCAGTCGGGGACAGGGCCACTACGAGCAGTACTTC. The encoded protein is CAISRGQGHYEQYF.

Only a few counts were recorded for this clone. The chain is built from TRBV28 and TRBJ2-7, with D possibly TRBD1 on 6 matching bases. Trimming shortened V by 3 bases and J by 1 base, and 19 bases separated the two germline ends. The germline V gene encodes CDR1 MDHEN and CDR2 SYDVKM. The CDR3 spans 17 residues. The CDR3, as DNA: TGTGCCAGCAGTTTTATCCGGCCACAGGGTACTTCCTACGAGCAGTACTTC. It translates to CASSFIRPQGTSYEQYF.

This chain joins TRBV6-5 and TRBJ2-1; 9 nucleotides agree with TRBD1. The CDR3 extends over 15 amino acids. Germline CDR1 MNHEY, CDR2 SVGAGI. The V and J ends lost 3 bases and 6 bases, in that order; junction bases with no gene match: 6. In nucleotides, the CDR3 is TGTGCCAGCAGTTATTCCGGGACAGGGACCAATGAGCAGTTCTTC. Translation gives CASSYSGTGTNEQFF.

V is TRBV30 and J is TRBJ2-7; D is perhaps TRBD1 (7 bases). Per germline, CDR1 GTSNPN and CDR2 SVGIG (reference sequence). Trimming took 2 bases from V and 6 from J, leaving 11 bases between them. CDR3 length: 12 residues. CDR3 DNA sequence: TGTGCCTGGAGTCTCCAGGGGGGCGAGCAGTACTTC. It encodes CAWSLQGGEQYF.

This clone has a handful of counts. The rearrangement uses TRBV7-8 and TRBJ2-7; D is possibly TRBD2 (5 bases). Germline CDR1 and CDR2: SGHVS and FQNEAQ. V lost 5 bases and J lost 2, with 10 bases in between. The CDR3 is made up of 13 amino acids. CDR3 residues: CASSDGNTYEQYF. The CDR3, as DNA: TGTGCCAGCAGCGACGGGAACACCTACGAGCAGTACTTC.

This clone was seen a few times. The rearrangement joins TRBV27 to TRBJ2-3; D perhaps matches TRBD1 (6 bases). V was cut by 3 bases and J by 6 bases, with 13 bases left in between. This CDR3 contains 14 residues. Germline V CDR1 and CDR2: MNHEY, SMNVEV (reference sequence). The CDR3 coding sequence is TGTGCCAGCAGTTTCTCTACAACAGGGGATACGCAGTATTTT. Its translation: CASSFSTTGDTQYF.

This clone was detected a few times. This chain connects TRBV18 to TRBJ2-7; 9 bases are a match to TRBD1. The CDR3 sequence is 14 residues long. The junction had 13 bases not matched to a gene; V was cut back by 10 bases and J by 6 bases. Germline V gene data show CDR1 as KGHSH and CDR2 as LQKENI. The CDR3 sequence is CATHRDRDSAEQYF. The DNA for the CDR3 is TGTGCCACTCACCGGGACAGGGATTCCGCCGAGCAGTACTTC.